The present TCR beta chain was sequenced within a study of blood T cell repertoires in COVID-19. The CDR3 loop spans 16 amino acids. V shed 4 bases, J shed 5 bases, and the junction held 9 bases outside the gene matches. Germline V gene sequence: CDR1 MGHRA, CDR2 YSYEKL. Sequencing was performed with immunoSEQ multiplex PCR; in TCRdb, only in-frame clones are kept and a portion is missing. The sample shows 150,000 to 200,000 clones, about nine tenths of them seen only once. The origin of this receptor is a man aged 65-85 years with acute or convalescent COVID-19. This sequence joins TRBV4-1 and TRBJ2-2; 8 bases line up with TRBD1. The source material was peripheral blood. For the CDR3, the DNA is TGCGCCAGCAGCCTCCGGTCCCAGGGGGCGACCGGGGAGCTGTTTTTT. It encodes CASSLRSQGATGELFF.